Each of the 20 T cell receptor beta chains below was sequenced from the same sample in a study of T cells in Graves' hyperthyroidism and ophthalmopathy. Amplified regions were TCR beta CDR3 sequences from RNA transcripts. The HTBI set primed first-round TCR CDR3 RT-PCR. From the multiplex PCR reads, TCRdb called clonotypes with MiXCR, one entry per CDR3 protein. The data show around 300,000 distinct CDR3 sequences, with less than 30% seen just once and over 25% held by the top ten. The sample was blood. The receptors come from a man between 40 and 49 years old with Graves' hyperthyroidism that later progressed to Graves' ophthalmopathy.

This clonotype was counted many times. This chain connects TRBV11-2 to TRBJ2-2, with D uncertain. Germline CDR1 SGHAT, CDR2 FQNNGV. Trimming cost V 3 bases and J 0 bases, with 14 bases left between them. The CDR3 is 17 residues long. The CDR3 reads CASSFEQTFANTGELFF. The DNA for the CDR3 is TGTGCCAGCAGCTTCGAACAGACGTTCGCGAACACCGGGGAGCTGTTTTTT. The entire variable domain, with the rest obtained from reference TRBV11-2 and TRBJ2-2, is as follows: EAGVAQSPRYKIIEKRQSVAFWCNPISGHATLYWYQQILGQGPKLLIQFQNNGVVDDSQLPKDRFSAERLKGVDSTLKIQPAKLEDSAVYLCASSFEQTFANTGELFFGEGSRLTVL.

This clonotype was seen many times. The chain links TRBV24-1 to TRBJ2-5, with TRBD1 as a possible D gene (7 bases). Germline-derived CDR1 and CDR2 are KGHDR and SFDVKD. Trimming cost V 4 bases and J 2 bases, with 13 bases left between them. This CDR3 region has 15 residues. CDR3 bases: TGTGCCACCAGTGAGCCGCAGGGGGGACAAGAGACCCAGTACTTC. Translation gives CATSEPQGGQETQYF.

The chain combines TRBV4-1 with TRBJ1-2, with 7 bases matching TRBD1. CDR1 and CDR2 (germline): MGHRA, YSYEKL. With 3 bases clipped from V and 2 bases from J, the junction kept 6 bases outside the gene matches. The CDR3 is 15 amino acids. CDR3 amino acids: CASSHDGTANYGYTF. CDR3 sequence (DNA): TGCGCCAGCAGCCATGATGGGACAGCAAACTATGGCTACACCTTC.

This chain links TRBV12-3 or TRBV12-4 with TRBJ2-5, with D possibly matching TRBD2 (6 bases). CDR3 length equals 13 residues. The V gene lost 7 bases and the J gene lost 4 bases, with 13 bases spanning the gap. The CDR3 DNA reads TGTGCCAGCACACACGGAGGGCCAGAGACCCAGTACTTC. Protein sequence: CASTHGGPETQYF.

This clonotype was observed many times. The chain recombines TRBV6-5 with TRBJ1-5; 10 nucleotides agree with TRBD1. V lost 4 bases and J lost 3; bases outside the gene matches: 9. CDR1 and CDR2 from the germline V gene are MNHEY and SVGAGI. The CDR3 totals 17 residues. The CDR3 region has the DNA TGTGCCAGCAGTTTCGATGACAGGGGGCTTGTCAATCAGCCCCAGCATTTT. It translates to CASSFDDRGLVNQPQHF.

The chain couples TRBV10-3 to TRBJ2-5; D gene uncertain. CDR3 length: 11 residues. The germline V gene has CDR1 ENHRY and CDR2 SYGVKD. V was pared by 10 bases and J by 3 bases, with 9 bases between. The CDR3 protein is CATQEEETQYF. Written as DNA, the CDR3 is TGTGCCACCCAAGAGGAAGAGACCCAGTACTTC.

The CDR3 region is CASSSPGSLNYGYTF. The CDR3 nucleotides read TGTGCCAGCAGCTCCCCAGGTTCCCTAAACTATGGCTACACCTTC. The J gene is TRBJ1-2, the V gene TRBV7-2; D gene ambiguous. V was shortened by 4 bases and J by 2 bases, with 14 bases between the two germline ends. The CDR3 is 15 amino acids. Germline V gene data show CDR1 as SGHTA and CDR2 as FQGNSA.

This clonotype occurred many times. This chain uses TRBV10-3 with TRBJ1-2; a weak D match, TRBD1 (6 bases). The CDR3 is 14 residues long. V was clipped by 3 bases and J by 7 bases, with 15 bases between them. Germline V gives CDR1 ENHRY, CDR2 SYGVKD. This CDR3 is CAISDPQGWFGYTF. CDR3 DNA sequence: TGTGCCATCAGTGACCCACAGGGATGGTTTGGCTACACCTTC.

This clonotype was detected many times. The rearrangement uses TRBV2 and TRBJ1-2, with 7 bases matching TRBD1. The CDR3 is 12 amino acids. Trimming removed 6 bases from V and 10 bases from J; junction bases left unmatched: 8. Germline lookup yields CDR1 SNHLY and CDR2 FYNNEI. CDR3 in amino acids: CASRSDRLHYTF. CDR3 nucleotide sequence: TGTGCCAGCAGATCGGACAGGCTACACTACACCTTC.

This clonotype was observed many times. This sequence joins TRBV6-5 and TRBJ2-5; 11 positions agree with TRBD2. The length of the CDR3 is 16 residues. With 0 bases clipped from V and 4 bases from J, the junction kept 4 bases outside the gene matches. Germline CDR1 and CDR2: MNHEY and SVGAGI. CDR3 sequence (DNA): TGTGCCAGCAGTTACTCCCAGACTAGCGGGGTAGAGACCCAGTACTTC. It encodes CASSYSQTSGVETQYF.

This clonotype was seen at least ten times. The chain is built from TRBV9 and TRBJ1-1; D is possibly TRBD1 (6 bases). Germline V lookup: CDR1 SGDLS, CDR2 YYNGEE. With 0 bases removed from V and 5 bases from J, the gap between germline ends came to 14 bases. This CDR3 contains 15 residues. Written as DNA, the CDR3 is TGTGCCAGCAGCGTAGACAGGGAAAGTAGGACTGAAGCTTTCTTT. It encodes CASSVDRESRTEAFF.

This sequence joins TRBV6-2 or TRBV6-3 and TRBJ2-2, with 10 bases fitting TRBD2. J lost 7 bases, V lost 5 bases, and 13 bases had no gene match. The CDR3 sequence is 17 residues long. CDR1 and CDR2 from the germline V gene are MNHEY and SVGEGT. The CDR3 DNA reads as TGTGCCAGCAGTCCGATTGCTCCGGGACTAGCGAACGGGGAGCTGTTTTTT. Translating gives CASSPIAPGLANGELFF.

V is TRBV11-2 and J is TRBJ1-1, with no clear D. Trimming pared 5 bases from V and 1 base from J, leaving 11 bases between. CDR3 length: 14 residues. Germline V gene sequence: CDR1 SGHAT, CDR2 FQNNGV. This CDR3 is CASSDGSRNTEAFF. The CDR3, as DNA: TGTGCCAGCAGCGACGGATCCAGGAACACTGAAGCTTTCTTT.

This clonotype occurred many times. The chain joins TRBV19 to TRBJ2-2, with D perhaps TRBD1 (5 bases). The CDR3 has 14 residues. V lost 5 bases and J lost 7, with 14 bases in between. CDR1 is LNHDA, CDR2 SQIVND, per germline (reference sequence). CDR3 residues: CASSPPGWGGELFF. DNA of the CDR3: TGTGCCAGTAGTCCTCCAGGGTGGGGCGGGGAGCTGTTTTTT.

CDR3 coding DNA: TGTGCCAGCAGTTACTCCAGGGGACAGGGATCCACTGAAGCTTTCTTT. Protein sequence: CASSYSRGQGSTEAFF. The J gene is TRBJ1-1, the V gene TRBV6-5; the match to TRBD1 covers 9 bases. Per germline, CDR1 MNHEY and CDR2 SVGAGI. CDR3 size: 16 residues. V lost 0 bases and J lost 4; bases outside the gene matches: 6.

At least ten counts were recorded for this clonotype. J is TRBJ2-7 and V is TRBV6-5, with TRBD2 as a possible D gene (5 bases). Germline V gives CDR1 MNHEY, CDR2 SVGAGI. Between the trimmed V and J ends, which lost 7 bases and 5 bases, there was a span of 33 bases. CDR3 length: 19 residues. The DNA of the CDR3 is TGTGCCAGCACCCTAAAGGTGGGGAATCCGGGGAGAGTATTTAACGAGCAGTACTTC. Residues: CASTLKVGNPGRVFNEQYF.

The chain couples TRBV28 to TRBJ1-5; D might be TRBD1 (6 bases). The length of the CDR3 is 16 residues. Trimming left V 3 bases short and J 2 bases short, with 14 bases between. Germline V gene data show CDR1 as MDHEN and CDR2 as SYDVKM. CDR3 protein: CASSLGAPGGNQPQHF. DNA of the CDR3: TGTGCCAGCAGTTTGGGGGCCCCAGGGGGCAATCAGCCCCAGCATTTT. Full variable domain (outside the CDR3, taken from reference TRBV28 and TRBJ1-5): DVKVTQSSRYLVKRTGEKVFLECVQDMDHENMFWYRQDPGLGLRLIYFSYDVKMKEKGDIPEGYSVSREKKERFSLILESASTNQTSMYLCASSLGAPGGNQPQHFGDGTRLSIL.

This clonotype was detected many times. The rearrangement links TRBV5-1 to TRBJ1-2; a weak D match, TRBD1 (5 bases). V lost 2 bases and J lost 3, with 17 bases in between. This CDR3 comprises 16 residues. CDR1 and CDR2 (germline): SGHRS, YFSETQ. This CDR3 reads CASSFAWGRGDYGYTF. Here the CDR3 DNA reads TGCGCCAGCAGCTTCGCCTGGGGGAGAGGTGACTATGGCTACACCTTC.

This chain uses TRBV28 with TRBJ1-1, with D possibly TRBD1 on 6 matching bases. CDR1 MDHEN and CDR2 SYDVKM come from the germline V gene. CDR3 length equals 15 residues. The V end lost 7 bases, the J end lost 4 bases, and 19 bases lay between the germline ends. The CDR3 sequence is CASIRGRGGSTEAFF. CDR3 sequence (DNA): TGTGCCAGCATAAGAGGCAGGGGCGGGAGCACTGAAGCTTTCTTT.

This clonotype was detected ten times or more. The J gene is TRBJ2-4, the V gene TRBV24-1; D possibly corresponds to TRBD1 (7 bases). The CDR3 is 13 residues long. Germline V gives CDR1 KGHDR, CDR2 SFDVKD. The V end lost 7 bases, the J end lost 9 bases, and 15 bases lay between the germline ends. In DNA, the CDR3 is TGTGCCACCAGCGCGCGGGACAGAGGCATTCAGTACTTC. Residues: CATSARDRGIQYF.